This T cell receptor beta chain was found in a study of ipilimumab plus nivolumab after autologous stem cell transplantation. The wider study: Both relapsed and primary refractory DLBCL were included.

CDR3 length equals 15 residues. CDR1 MGHRA and CDR2 YSYEKL come from the germline V gene. With 4 bases clipped from V and 2 bases from J, the junction kept 7 bases outside the gene matches. Here immunoSEQ multiplex PCR was the method, and the copy in TCRdb shows in-frame clones only, minus some. The sample includes about 19,000 clones, around 81% seen only once; the top ten take approximately 6.6%. This TCR was recovered from a male donor with diffuse large B-cell lymphoma. Sample: PBMCs, taken in a trial of ipilimumab plus nivolumab as post-transplant consolidation. The chain has TRBV4-1 and TRBJ1-2; 7 bases fit TRBD1. CDR3 residues: CASSPQQGNNYGYTF. The CDR3 bases are TGCGCCAGCAGCCCGCAACAGGGGAACAACTATGGCTACACCTTC.